This paragraph reports one T cell receptor (beta chain). Other DNA sequences in the sample encode the same CDR3. Adults between roughly 18 and 95 years of age took part from under 30 US areas. The V gene end was trimmed by 4 bases and the J gene end by 5 bases; junction bases not matched to a gene: 5. Germline CDR1 and CDR2: SGHRS and YFSETQ. This CDR3 region has 14 residues. Profiled with immunoSEQ multiplex PCR; TCRdb holds only in-frame clones, not every one. The repertoire consists of approximately 200,000 clones, with 80% to 90% occurring once and the leading ten covering over 3%. The data were obtained in a study of blood T cell repertoires in COVID-19. Looking at the study overall: T cells, B-cell-depleted T cells, or PBMCs provided the cDNA or gDNA that served as material.

The genes are TRBV5-1 and TRBJ1-2, with 10 nucleotides matching TRBD1. The specimen sequenced was PBMCs or T cells enriched from blood (not recorded which). The clonotype was recovered from a woman aged 18 to 35 in a cohort exposed to, infected with or recovered from COVID-19 (not recorded which). The CDR3 nucleotides read TGCGCCAGCAGCCCGGGACAGGGGAATTATGGCTACACCTTC. Translation: CASSPGQGNYGYTF.